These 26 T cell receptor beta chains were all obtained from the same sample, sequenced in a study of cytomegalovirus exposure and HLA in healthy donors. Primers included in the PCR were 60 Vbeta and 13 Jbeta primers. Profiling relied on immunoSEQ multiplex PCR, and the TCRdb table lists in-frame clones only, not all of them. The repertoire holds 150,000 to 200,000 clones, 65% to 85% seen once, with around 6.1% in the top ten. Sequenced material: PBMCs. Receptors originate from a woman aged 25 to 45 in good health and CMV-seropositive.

This chain's CDR3 is CASSFTGALGGYTF. CDR3 coding DNA: TGTGCCAGCAGCTTTACAGGGGCCCTAGGGGGCTACACCTTC. The rearrangement joins TRBV7-2 to TRBJ1-2; 7 bases match TRBD1. The J segment lost 8 bases and the V segment lost 3 bases, leaving 9 bases of the junction unmatched. The CDR3 covers 14 residues. Germline-derived CDR1 and CDR2 are SGHTA and FQGNSA.

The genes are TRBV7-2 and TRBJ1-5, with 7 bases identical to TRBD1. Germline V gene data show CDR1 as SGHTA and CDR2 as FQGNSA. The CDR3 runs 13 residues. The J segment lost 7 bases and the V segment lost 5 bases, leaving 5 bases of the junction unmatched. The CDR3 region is CASSLGQRQPQHF. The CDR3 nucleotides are TGTGCCAGCAGCCTGGGACAGAGACAGCCCCAGCATTTT.

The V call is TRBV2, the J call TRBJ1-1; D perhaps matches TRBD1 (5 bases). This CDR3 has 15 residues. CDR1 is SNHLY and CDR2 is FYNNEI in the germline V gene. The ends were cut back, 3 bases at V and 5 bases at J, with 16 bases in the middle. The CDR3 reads CASSDRGPGGTEAFF. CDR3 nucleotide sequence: TGTGCCAGCAGTGACAGAGGACCCGGGGGTACTGAAGCTTTCTTT.

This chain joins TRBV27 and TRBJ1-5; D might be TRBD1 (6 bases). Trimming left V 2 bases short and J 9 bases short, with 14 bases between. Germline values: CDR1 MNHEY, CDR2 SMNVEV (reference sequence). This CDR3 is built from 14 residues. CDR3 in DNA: TGTGCCAGCAGTTTAGTATCAGGGGTTCGGCCCCAGCATTTT. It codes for CASSLVSGVRPQHF.

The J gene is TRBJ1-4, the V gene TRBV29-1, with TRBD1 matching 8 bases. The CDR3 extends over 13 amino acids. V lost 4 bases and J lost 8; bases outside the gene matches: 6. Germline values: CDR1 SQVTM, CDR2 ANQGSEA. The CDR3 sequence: CSVGGGTGEKLFF. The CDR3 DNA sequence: TGCAGCGTTGGGGGGGGGACAGGAGAAAAACTGTTTTTT.

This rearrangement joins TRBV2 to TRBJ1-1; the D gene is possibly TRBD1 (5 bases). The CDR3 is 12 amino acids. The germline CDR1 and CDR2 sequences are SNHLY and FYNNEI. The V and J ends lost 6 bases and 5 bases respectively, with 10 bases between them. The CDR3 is CASRGGDTEAFF. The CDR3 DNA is TGTGCCAGCAGGGGAGGGGATACTGAAGCTTTCTTT.

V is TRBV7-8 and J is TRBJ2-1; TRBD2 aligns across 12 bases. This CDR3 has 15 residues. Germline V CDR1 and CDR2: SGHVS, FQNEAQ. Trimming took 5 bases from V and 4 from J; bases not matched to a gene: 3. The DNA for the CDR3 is TGTGCCAGCAGCCCCGGGACTAGCGGGTACAATGAGCAGTTCTTC. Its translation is CASSPGTSGYNEQFF.

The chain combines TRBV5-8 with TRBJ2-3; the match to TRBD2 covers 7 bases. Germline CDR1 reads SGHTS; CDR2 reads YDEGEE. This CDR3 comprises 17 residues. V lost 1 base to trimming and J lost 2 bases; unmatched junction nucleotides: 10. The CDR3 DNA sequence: TGTGCCAGCAGCTTGCCCAGACTAGCAAGGACCACAGATACGCAGTATTTT. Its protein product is CASSLPRLARTTDTQYF.

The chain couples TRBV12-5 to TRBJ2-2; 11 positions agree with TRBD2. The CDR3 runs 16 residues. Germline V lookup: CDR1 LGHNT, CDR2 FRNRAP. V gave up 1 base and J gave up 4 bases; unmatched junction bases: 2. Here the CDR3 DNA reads TGTGCTAGTGGTTTGGGACTAGCGGGGCGCACCGGGGAGCTGTTTTTT. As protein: CASGLGLAGRTGELFF.

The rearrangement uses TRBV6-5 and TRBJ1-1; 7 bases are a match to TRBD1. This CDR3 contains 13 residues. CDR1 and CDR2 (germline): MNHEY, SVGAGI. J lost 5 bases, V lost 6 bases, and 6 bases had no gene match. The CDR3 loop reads CASSRGIETEAFF. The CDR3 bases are TGTGCCAGCAGCAGGGGGATAGAGACTGAAGCTTTCTTT.

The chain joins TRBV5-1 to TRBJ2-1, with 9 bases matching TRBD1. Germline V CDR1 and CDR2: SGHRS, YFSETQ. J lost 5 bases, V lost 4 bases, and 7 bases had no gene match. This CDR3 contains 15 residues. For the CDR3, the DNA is TGCGCCAGCAGCCCTGGGACAGGGTTAAACAATGAGCAGTTCTTC. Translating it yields CASSPGTGLNNEQFF.

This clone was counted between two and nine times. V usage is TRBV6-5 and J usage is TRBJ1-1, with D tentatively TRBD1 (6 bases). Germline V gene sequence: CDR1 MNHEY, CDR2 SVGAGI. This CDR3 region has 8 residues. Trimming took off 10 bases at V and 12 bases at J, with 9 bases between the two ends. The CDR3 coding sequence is TGTGCCACAACAGGGACTTTCTTT. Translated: CATTGTFF.

CDR3 in DNA: TGTGCCAGCAGTGAAGACAGCCAACCCTATAAGGACTATGGCTACACCTTC. Residues: CASSEDSQPYKDYGYTF. J is TRBJ1-2 and V is TRBV6-1; no definite D call. CDR1 and CDR2 (germline): MNHNS, SASEGT. V shed 1 base and J shed 3 bases, with 18 bases lying between them. The CDR3 has 17 residues.

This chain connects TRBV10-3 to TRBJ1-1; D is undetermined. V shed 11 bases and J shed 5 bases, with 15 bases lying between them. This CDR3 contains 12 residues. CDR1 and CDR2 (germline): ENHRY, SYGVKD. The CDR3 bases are TGTGCCTCAAGCGGCGGCGGTACTGAAGCTTTCTTT. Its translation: CASSGGGTEAFF.

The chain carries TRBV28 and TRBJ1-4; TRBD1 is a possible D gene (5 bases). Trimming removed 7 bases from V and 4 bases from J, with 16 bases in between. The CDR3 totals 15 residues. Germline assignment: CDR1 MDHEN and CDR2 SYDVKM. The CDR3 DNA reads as TGTGCCAGCACGGCCGGGGGGAAGAATAATGAAAAACTGTTTTTT. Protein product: CASTAGGKNNEKLFF. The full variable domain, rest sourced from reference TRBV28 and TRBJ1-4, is DVKVTQSSRYLVKRTGEKVFLECVQDMDHENMFWYRQDPGLGLRLIYFSYDVKMKEKGDIPEGYSVSREKKERFSLILESASTNQTSMYLCASTAGGKNNEKLFFGSGTQLSVL.

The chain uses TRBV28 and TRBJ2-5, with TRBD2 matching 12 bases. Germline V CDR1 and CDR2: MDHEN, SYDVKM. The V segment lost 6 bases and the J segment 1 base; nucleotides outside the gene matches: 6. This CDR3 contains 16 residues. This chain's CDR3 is CASRLTSGRVQETQYF. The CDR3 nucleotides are TGTGCCAGCAGACTGACTAGCGGGAGAGTCCAAGAGACCCAGTACTTC.

The CDR3 is CASTVVRLNPETQYF. The CDR3 DNA sequence: TGTGCCAGCACTGTAGTGAGGCTAAACCCGGAGACCCAGTACTTC. The chain couples TRBV5-6 to TRBJ2-5; no reliable D call. The CDR3 has 15 residues. The V end lost 6 bases, the J end lost 5 bases, and 20 bases lay between the germline ends. CDR1 and CDR2 (germline): SGHDT, YYEEEE. Supplemented by reference TRBV5-6 and TRBJ2-5, the full variable domain reads DAGVTQSPTHLIKTRGQQVTLRCSPKSGHDTVSWYQQALGQGPQFIFQYYEEEERQRGNFPDRFSGHQFPNYSSELNVNALLLGDSALYLCASTVVRLNPETQYFGPGTRLLVL.

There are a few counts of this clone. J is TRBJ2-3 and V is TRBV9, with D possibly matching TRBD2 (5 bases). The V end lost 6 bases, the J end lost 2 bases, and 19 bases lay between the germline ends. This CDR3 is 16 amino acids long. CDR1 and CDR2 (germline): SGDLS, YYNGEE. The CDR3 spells CASTRGDGRLTDTQYF. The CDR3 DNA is TGTGCCAGCACCCGGGGAGATGGCAGACTCACAGATACGCAGTATTTT. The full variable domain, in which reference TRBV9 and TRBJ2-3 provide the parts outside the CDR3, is DSGVTQTPKHLITATGQRVTLRCSPRSGDLSVYWYQQSLDQGLQFLIQYYNGEERAKGNILERFSAQQFPDLHSELNLSSLELGDSALYFCASTRGDGRLTDTQYFGPGTRLTVL.

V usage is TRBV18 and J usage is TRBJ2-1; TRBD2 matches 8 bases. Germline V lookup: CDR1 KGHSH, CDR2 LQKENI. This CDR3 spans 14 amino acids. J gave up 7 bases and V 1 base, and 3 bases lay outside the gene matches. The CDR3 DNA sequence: TGTGCCAGCTCACCACAGTTAGCGGGGAATGAGCAGTTCTTC. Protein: CASSPQLAGNEQFF. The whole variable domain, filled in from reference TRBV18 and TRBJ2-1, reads NAGVMQNPRHLVRRRGQEARLRCSPMKGHSHVYWYRQLPEEGLKFMVYLQKENIIDESGMPKERFSAEFPKEGPSILRIQQVVRGDSAAYFCASSPQLAGNEQFFGPGTRLTVL.

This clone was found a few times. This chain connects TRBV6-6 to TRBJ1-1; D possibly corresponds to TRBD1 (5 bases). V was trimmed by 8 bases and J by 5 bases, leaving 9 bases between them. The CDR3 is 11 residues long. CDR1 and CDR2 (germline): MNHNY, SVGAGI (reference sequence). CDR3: CASGEGTEAFF. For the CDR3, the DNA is TGTGCCAGCGGGGAGGGGACTGAAGCTTTCTTT.

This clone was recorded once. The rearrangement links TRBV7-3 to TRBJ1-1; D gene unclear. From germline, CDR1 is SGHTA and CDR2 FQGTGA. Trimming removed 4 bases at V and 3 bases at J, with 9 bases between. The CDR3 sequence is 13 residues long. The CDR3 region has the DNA TGTGCCAGCAGCTATGACACTTACACTGAAGCTTTCTTT. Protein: CASSYDTYTEAFF.

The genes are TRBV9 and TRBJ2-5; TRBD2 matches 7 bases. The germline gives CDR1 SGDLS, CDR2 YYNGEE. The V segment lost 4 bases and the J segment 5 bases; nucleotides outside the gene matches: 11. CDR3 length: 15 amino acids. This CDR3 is CASSPETSQWETQYF. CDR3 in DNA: TGTGCCAGCAGCCCCGAGACTAGCCAATGGGAGACCCAGTACTTC.

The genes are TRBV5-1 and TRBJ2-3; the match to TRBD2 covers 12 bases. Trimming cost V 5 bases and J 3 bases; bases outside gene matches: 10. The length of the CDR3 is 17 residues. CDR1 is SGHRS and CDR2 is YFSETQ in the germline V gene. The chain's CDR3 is CASSPTPTSGGTDTQYF. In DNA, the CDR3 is TGCGCCAGCAGTCCTACCCCTACTAGCGGGGGGACAGATACGCAGTATTTT.

The CDR3 bases are TGTGCCAGCAGCATTTCGACTAGCGGGAGCTACGAGCAGTACTTC. As protein: CASSISTSGSYEQYF. The V gene is TRBV7-9, the J gene TRBJ2-7, with 12 positions matching TRBD2. The CDR3 runs to 15 residues. CDR1 is SEHNR and CDR2 is FQNEAQ in the germline V gene (reference sequence). The V gene end was trimmed by 5 bases and the J gene end by 3 bases; junction bases not matched to a gene: 5. Full variable domain (missing parts from reference TRBV7-9 and TRBJ2-7): DTGVSQNPRHKITKRGQNVTFRCDPISEHNRLYWYRQTLGQGPEFLTYFQNEAQLEKSRLLSDRFSAERPKGSFSTLEIQRTEQGDSAMYLCASSISTSGSYEQYFGPGTRLTVT.

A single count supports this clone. Here the CDR3 reads CASSTGTGQETQYF. CDR3 nucleotide sequence: TGTGCCAGCAGCACCGGGACAGGGCAAGAGACCCAGTACTTC. The chain carries TRBV7-9 and TRBJ2-5, with TRBD1 matching over 9 bases. The V gene end was trimmed by 5 bases and the J gene end by 2 bases; junction bases not matched to a gene: 3. CDR1 and CDR2 (germline): SEHNR, FQNEAQ (reference sequence). The CDR3 spans 14 residues.

CDR3 protein: CASFRGTANTEAFF. In DNA, the CDR3 is TGCGCCAGCTTCCGCGGGACAGCAAACACTGAAGCTTTCTTT. The chain combines TRBV5-1 with TRBJ1-1; 7 nucleotides align to TRBD1. CDR3 length: 14 residues. V gave up 7 bases and J gave up 2 bases; unmatched junction bases: 8. The germline V gene encodes CDR1 SGHRS and CDR2 YFSETQ.